These 18 T cell receptor beta chains came from one sample sequenced in a study of graft-versus-host responses after intestinal transplantation. No cognate antigen is known for these TCRs. Measured with immunoSEQ multiplex PCR; TCRdb has only the in-frame clones, and not every one. The table records 85,000 to 110,000 clones, approximately 94% of them present only once. Material: unstimulated CD8+ T cells sorted from spleen or lymph node cells, obtained before intestinal transplant. Receptors were obtained from a human donor who received an intestinal transplant.

The chain recombines TRBV7-7 with TRBJ2-2; 11 bases match TRBD1. The junction had 9 bases not matched to a gene; V was cut back by 5 bases and J by 7 bases. This CDR3 region has 16 residues. CDR1 and CDR2 from the germline V gene are SSHAT and FNYEAQ (reference sequence). In DNA, the CDR3 is TGTGCCAGCAGCCCCGCGGGACAGGGGGTAGTCGGGGAGCTGTTTTTT. Translation gives CASSPAGQGVVGELFF. Using reference TRBV7-7 and TRBJ2-2 for the parts outside the CDR3, the full variable domain is GAGVSQSPRYKVTKRGQDVTLRCDPISSHATLYWYQQALGQGPEFLTYFNYEAQPDKSGLPSDRFSAERPEGSISTLTIQRTEQRDSAMYRCASSPAGQGVVGELFFGEGSRLTVL.

CDR3 DNA sequence: TGTGCCAGCAGTTATTCGGGGACCGGCTACACCTTC. This gives the protein CASSYSGTGYTF. V is TRBV6-5 and J is TRBJ1-2, with D possibly being TRBD1 (5 bases). Per the germline V gene, CDR1 is MNHEY and CDR2 is SVGAGI. This CDR3 is 12 amino acids long. The V and J ends lost 3 bases and 8 bases respectively, with 10 bases between them.

The chain recombines TRBV11-2 with TRBJ2-5; 7 positions agree with TRBD1. The J call is doubtful: the DNA matches TRBJ2-7 better. CDR3 length: 18 residues. Looked up from germline, CDR1 is SGHAT and CDR2 is FQNNGV. The CDR3 protein is CASSATSIVGQHFYEQYF. CDR3 coding DNA: TGTGCCAGCAGCGCTACATCAATCGTGGGACAGCATTTCTACGAGCAGTACTTC.

The V and J genes are TRBV9 and TRBJ2-1, with TRBD2 matching 14 bases. There are 17 residues in the CDR3. Per the germline V gene, CDR1 is SGDLS and CDR2 is YYNGEE. V was clipped by 2 bases and J by 7 bases; unmatched bases: 8. Here the CDR3 DNA reads TGTGCCAGCAGCGTCCCCAAGACTAGCGGGGGGGGGAATGAGCAGTTCTTC. Amino acid sequence: CASSVPKTSGGGNEQFF. Using reference TRBV9 and TRBJ2-1 for the parts outside the CDR3, the full variable domain is DSGVTQTPKHLITATGQRVTLRCSPRSGDLSVYWYQQSLDQGLQFLIQYYNGEERAKGNILERFSAQQFPDLHSELNLSSLELGDSALYFCASSVPKTSGGGNEQFFGPGTRLTVL.

The chain combines TRBV9 with TRBJ1-2; a weak D match, TRBD1 (5 bases). The CDR3 consists of 15 residues. Per the germline V gene, CDR1 is SGDLS and CDR2 is YYNGEE. With 3 bases removed from V and 5 bases from J, the gap between germline ends came to 17 bases. CDR3 protein: CASSGLGGREYGYTF. Written as DNA, the CDR3 is TGTGCCAGCAGCGGGCTCGGCGGCAGGGAATATGGCTACACCTTC. Together with reference TRBV9 and TRBJ1-2, the CDR3 gives the full variable domain: DSGVTQTPKHLITATGQRVTLRCSPRSGDLSVYWYQQSLDQGLQFLIQYYNGEERAKGNILERFSAQQFPDLHSELNLSSLELGDSALYFCASSGLGGREYGYTFGSGTRLTVV.

The V gene is TRBV5-1, the J gene TRBJ2-6; D is possibly TRBD1 (5 bases). This CDR3 is 16 amino acids long. Germline values: CDR1 SGHRS, CDR2 YFSETQ. The germline V and J ends were trimmed by 0 bases and 3 bases, with 10 bases remaining between them. The DNA for the CDR3 is TGCGCCAGCAGCTTGGCAGGGTCTGGTGGGGCCAACGTCCTGACTTTC. This gives the protein CASSLAGSGGANVLTF.

The rearrangement uses TRBV14 and TRBJ1-2; no firm D call. CDR1 and CDR2 (germline): SGHDN, FVKESK. V was cut by 3 bases and J by 4 bases, with 12 bases left in between. The CDR3 sequence is 14 residues long. CDR3 sequence (DNA): TGTGCCAGCAGCCATAGGGAGCGGAGCTATGGCTACACCTTC. It specifies CASSHRERSYGYTF.

The V call is TRBV7-9, the J call TRBJ2-3, with 9 positions matching TRBD1. Losses at the gene ends were 5 bases for V and 6 bases for J; bases not matched to a gene: 9. The CDR3 runs 15 residues. The germline V gene encodes CDR1 SEHNR and CDR2 FQNEAQ (reference sequence). CDR3 residues: CASSVDGTGTDTQYF. The DNA for the CDR3 is TGTGCCAGCAGCGTAGACGGGACAGGGACGGATACGCAGTATTTT.

This chain links TRBV5-1 with TRBJ1-5, with 9 bases that match TRBD1. This CDR3 has 15 residues. The V and J ends lost 4 bases and 6 bases, in that order; junction bases with no gene match: 8. Germline V lookup: CDR1 SGHRS, CDR2 YFSETQ. CDR3 DNA sequence: TGCGCCAGCAGCGATGGGACAGGGATAGGTCAGCCCCAGCATTTT. Protein: CASSDGTGIGQPQHF. Complete variable domain (other parts from reference TRBV5-1 and TRBJ1-5): KAGVTQTPRYLIKTRGQQVTLSCSPISGHRSVSWYQQTPGQGLQFLFEYFSETQRNKGNFPGRFSGRQFSNSRSEMNVSTLELGDSALYLCASSDGTGIGQPQHFGDGTRLSIL.

The chain recombines TRBV19 with TRBJ2-7; TRBD1 matches 9 bases. Germline V gene lookup returns CDR1 LNHDA and CDR2 SQIVND (reference sequence). V lost 3 bases, J lost 0 bases, and 0 bases stayed unmatched. The CDR3 totals 14 residues. DNA of the CDR3: TGTGCCAGTAGTATGACAGGGGGCTCCTACGAGCAGTACTTC. It is translated as CASSMTGGSYEQYF.

The chain couples TRBV11-3 to TRBJ1-1; a possible D gene is TRBD1 (5 bases). The CDR3 contains 14 residues. The germline gives CDR1 SGHNT, CDR2 YENEEA. V lost 6 bases and J lost 3, with 14 bases in between. CDR3 nucleotides: TGTGCCAGCAGGAATAGCGGGGGGGACACTGAAGCTTTCTTT. Translation: CASRNSGGDTEAFF.

Notes on this clone: The germline gene is not matched at one end of the junction; a read error may be the cause. J is TRBJ2-5 and V is TRBV13, with 13 nucleotides matching TRBD2. The CDR3 sequence is 15 residues long. From germline, CDR1 is PRHDT and CDR2 FYEKMQ (reference sequence). In DNA form, the CDR3 reads TGTGCCAGCAGCTTTTCCGGGACTAGCGGGGTGGAGGACGACTTC. It encodes CASSFSGTSGVEDDF.

The J gene is TRBJ1-5, the V gene TRBV4-1; possible D gene TRBD1, 5 bases. The CDR3 length is 15 residues. CDR1 and CDR2 from the germline V gene are MGHRA and YSYEKL. V lost 1 base to trimming and J lost 3 bases, with 10 bases between them. CDR3 residues: CASSQVTGLNQPQHF. Here the CDR3 DNA reads TGCGCCAGCAGCCAAGTAACAGGACTCAATCAGCCCCAGCATTTT.

The chain joins TRBV6-1 to TRBJ2-7; no reliable D call. The V gene lost 4 bases and the J gene lost 2 bases, with 9 bases spanning the gap. CDR3 length equals 13 residues. CDR1 and CDR2 (germline): MNHNS, SASEGT. The CDR3 is CASSVGIPYEQYF. The CDR3 bases are TGTGCCAGCAGTGTCGGTATTCCCTACGAGCAGTACTTC.

The rearrangement uses TRBV7-8 and TRBJ1-5, with a weak D call TRBD1 (6 bases). The ends were cut back, 5 bases at V and 7 bases at J, with 15 bases in the middle. Germline CDR1 and CDR2: SGHVS and FQNEAQ. This CDR3 region has 14 residues. Here the CDR3 reads CASSGNREVQPQHF. The CDR3 DNA reads as TGTGCCAGCAGCGGCAACAGGGAGGTCCAGCCCCAGCATTTT.

This clone was detected once. V and J are TRBV27 and TRBJ2-7; D unclear. This CDR3 has 14 residues. CDR1 is MNHEY, CDR2 SMNVEV, per germline (reference sequence). The V gene lost 3 bases and the J gene lost 5 bases, with 14 bases spanning the gap. CDR3 sequence: CASSFSGPSDEQYF. CDR3 DNA: TGTGCCAGCAGTTTTAGTGGCCCGTCGGACGAGCAGTACTTC.

J is TRBJ2-3 and V is TRBV7-9; tentative D call: TRBD2 (6 bases). The CDR3 is 17 residues long. Trimming shortened V by 5 bases and J by 4 bases, and 22 bases separated the two germline ends. CDR1 SEHNR and CDR2 FQNEAQ come from the germline V gene (reference sequence). The CDR3: CASSHPSGEYFSDTQYF. The CDR3 nucleotides read TGTGCCAGCAGCCACCCCTCGGGGGAGTACTTCTCAGATACGCAGTATTTT.

The CDR3 DNA reads TGTGCCAGCAGCCCAGCAAACGAGCAGTACTTC. It is translated as CASSPANEQYF. This rearrangement joins TRBV11-2 to TRBJ2-7; no clear D. V was shortened by 5 bases and J by 5 bases, with 7 bases between the two germline ends. The CDR3 consists of 11 residues. The V gene's germline CDR1 is SGHAT and CDR2 FQNNGV. The full variable domain, rest sourced from reference TRBV11-2 and TRBJ2-7, is EAGVAQSPRYKIIEKRQSVAFWCNPISGHATLYWYQQILGQGPKLLIQFQNNGVVDDSQLPKDRFSAERLKGVDSTLKIQPAKLEDSAVYLCASSPANEQYFGPGTRLTVT.